The T cell receptor (beta chain) under discussion was sequenced for a study of T cell responses to AZD1222 COVID-19 vaccine. A word on this clone: The antigen is undetermined.

Study observations and caveats: Clonal diversity may have been underestimated, and the donors were mostly white British, with more females than males. The breadth and depth of Spike-specific TCRs increased once two AZD1222 doses had been given.

This CDR3 is built from 13 residues. The junction had 4 bases not matched to a gene; V was cut back by 1 base and J by 8 bases. CDR1 and CDR2 from the germline V gene are LGHDT and YNNKEL (reference sequence). The data were produced by immunoSEQ multiplex PCR, yet TCRdb's version contains in-frame clones alone and is incomplete. The table lists about 150,000 clones, roughly 92% of them singletons. This sample comprised peripheral blood, obtained on day 0 of AZD1222 vaccination. The TCR originated in an adult in good health. The V and J genes are TRBV3-1 (or the pseudogene TRBV3-2) and TRBJ1-2, with 7 positions matching TRBD1. In DNA form, the CDR3 reads TGTGCCAGCAGCCAAGGTAGAGGGGGCGGCTACACCTTC. As protein: CASSQGRGGGYTF.